Presented here are 16 T cell receptor beta chains from one specimen sequenced in a study of radiotherapy plus CTLA-4 blockade in lung cancer. Sequencing used immunoSEQ multiplex PCR; TCRdb keeps in-frame clones, though not all of them. The sample shows some 60,000 clones, approximately 79% of them seen only once. Sequencing used peripheral blood, obtained from a patient treated with radiotherapy plus ipilimumab. These receptors were obtained from a human donor with non-small cell lung cancer who had a complete response to radiotherapy plus ipilimumab.

This clone has a single count. J is TRBJ2-3 and V is TRBV9, with TRBD2 identical over 7 bases. V shed 4 bases and J 5 bases; nucleotides not matched to a gene: 7. This CDR3 comprises 14 residues. CDR1 and CDR2 from the germline V gene are SGDLS and YYNGEE. This chain's CDR3 is CASSPRLARDTQYF. In DNA form, the CDR3 reads TGTGCCAGCAGCCCACGACTAGCACGAGATACGCAGTATTTT.

This clone was detected only a few times. The rearrangement links TRBV6-1 to TRBJ1-4; tentative D call: TRBD1 (5 bases). Trimming removed 1 base from V and 7 bases from J, with 13 bases in between. In germline, CDR1 is MNHNS, CDR2 SASEGT. The CDR3 runs to 15 residues. In DNA, the CDR3 is TGTGCCAGCAGTGAAGTCGGGACGGGAGGTGAAAAACTGTTTTTT. Translation gives CASSEVGTGGEKLFF.

The rearrangement uses TRBV27 and TRBJ2-7; 7 nucleotides match TRBD2. V trimming: 2 bases; J trimming: 3 bases; junction bases outside the gene matches: 7. Germline CDR1 MNHEY, CDR2 SMNVEV (reference sequence). The CDR3 totals 15 residues. The CDR3 spells CASSLVGGTIYEQYV. CDR3 nucleotides: TGTGCCAGCAGTTTAGTTGGTGGGACTATCTACGAGCAGTACGTC.

This chain links TRBV11-2 with TRBJ2-4; TRBD1 is a possible D gene (7 bases). The CDR3 spans 18 residues. Germline CDR1 reads SGHAT; CDR2 reads FQNNGV. V lost 4 bases and J 0 bases, leaving 19 bases between the germline ends. CDR3 sequence (DNA): TGTGCCAGCAGCTGGGGGCAGGGGGGTGAATTAGCCAAAAACATTCAGTACTTC. Amino acid sequence: CASSWGQGGELAKNIQYF.

In this sample, this clone turned up once. The junction and the germline gene differ at one end; a read error may be behind it. The chain recombines TRBV2 with TRBJ1-1; TRBD1 matches at 7 bases. Germline V CDR1 and CDR2: SNHLY, FYNNEI. The CDR3 is made up of 13 amino acids. The CDR3 loop reads CASSEARGTARHF. The DNA of the CDR3 is TGTGCCAGCAGTGAAGCTCGGGGGACAGCTCGCCATTTT.

The rearrangement uses TRBV5-6 and TRBJ2-1, with TRBD1 as a possible D gene (5 bases). V gave up 0 bases and J gave up 13 bases, with 14 bases separating them. Germline V gene sequence: CDR1 SGHDT, CDR2 YYEEEE. This CDR3 has 13 residues. CDR3 amino acids: CASSLAAGSRQFF. DNA of the CDR3: TGTGCCAGCAGCTTGGCTGCAGGGTCAAGACAGTTCTTC.

This clone has a handful of counts. V gene TRBV5-6 combines with J gene TRBJ1-4, with 10 bases fitting TRBD1. The CDR3 consists of 15 residues. Trimming cost V 0 bases and J 4 bases; bases outside gene matches: 0. CDR1 and CDR2 from the germline V gene are SGHDT and YYEEEE. The CDR3 DNA is TGTGCCAGCAGCTTGGGGGACAGGGGTAATGAAAAACTGTTTTTT. It is translated as CASSLGDRGNEKLFF.

This sequence joins TRBV27 and TRBJ2-3, with D uncertain. This CDR3 is built from 15 residues. V was clipped by 2 bases and J by 2 bases, with 11 bases between them. Germline CDR1 reads MNHEY; CDR2 reads SMNVEV (reference sequence). The CDR3 is CASSLRKQNTDTQYF. The CDR3 nucleotides are TGTGCCAGCAGTTTAAGGAAACAGAACACAGATACGCAGTATTTT.

The count of this clone is one. The chain has TRBV19 and TRBJ2-3, with 11 bases lining up with TRBD2. V was clipped by 7 bases and J by 0 bases; unmatched bases: 9. The CDR3 has 17 residues. Germline values: CDR1 LNHDA, CDR2 SQIVND (reference sequence). The CDR3 DNA is TGTGCCAGTAAGGAGGGGACTAGCGGAACTAGCACAGATACGCAGTATTTT. Translation: CASKEGTSGTSTDTQYF.

The V call is TRBV6-5, the J call TRBJ1-2, with D perhaps TRBD1 (5 bases). In germline, CDR1 is MNHEY, CDR2 SVGAGI. The CDR3 runs to 13 residues. The ends were cut back, 6 bases at V and 5 bases at J, with 13 bases in the middle. The CDR3 DNA follows: TGTGCCAGCAGCCGGGTGGGGGGATATGGCTACACCTTC. Protein sequence: CASSRVGGYGYTF.

The chain recombines TRBV18 with TRBJ2-7; D perhaps matches TRBD1 (6 bases). Per the germline V gene, CDR1 is KGHSH and CDR2 is LQKENI. The CDR3 covers 13 residues. V lost 6 bases and J lost 4, with 13 bases in between. The CDR3 nucleotides are TGTGCCAGCTCCTTGGACAGATCTTACGAGCAGTACGTC. Translating gives CASSLDRSYEQYV.

This clone was counted a few times. This chain connects TRBV11-2 to TRBJ2-5; D possibly corresponds to TRBD2 (7 bases). Germline lookup yields CDR1 SGHAT and CDR2 FQNNGV. V gave up 1 base and J gave up 4 bases, with 16 bases separating them. This CDR3 comprises 16 residues. The chain's CDR3 is CASSLAPLGGLETQYF. CDR3 sequence (DNA): TGTGCCAGCAGCTTAGCCCCCCTCGGGGGGCTAGAGACCCAGTACTTC.

The chain recombines TRBV9 with TRBJ2-1; 7 nucleotides agree with TRBD2. This CDR3 is built from 15 residues. V lost 0 bases and J lost 9; bases outside the gene matches: 9. Germline CDR1 is SGDLS and CDR2 is YYNGEE. CDR3 sequence reads: CASSVATGLETEQFF. The CDR3 nucleotides are TGTGCCAGCAGCGTAGCTACTGGACTAGAGACTGAGCAGTTCTTC. Full variable domain (remainder filled in from reference TRBV9 and TRBJ2-1): DSGVTQTPKHLITATGQRVTLRCSPRSGDLSVYWYQQSLDQGLQFLIQYYNGEERAKGNILERFSAQQFPDLHSELNLSSLELGDSALYFCASSVATGLETEQFFGPGTRLTVL.

The chain combines TRBV5-4 with TRBJ2-6; D unresolved. This CDR3 has 13 amino acids. Germline CDR1 reads SGHNT; CDR2 reads YYREEE (reference sequence). Deletions cut 2 bases from V and 4 bases from J, with 4 bases between. The CDR3 reads CASSFVGANVLTF. In nucleotides, the CDR3 is TGTGCCAGCAGCTTCGTCGGGGCCAACGTCCTGACTTTC.

V gene TRBV9 combines with J gene TRBJ1-2; 8 nucleotides match TRBD1. J was trimmed by 1 base and V by 0 bases; bases with no gene match: 2. In germline, CDR1 is SGDLS, CDR2 YYNGEE. The CDR3 covers 15 residues. Written as DNA, the CDR3 is TGTGCCAGCAGCGTAGTGGACAGGGATAACTATGGCTACACCTTC. Translating it yields CASSVVDRDNYGYTF.

The chain couples TRBV27 to TRBJ1-5; TRBD1 matches at 10 bases. The CDR3 loop spans 18 amino acids. V gave up 1 base and J gave up 2 bases; unmatched junction bases: 8. Germline CDR1 is MNHEY and CDR2 is SMNVEV (reference sequence). This chain's CDR3 is CASSLFYTGTGGNQPQHF. The CDR3 coding sequence is TGTGCCAGCAGTTTATTCTACACCGGGACAGGGGGCAATCAGCCCCAGCATTTT.